This is a list of T cell receptor beta chains from one sample in a study of patients and donors after allogeneic stem cell transplantation. TCRdb re-derived calls from the RT-PCR reads in MiXCR, one entry per CDR3 protein. The top ten hold under 70% of the sample, which has about 89,000 distinct CDR3 sequences, 48% seen once. The sequenced sample was blood, either unsorted or a sorted T cell fraction (not recorded which). These receptors all stem from a human donor who was either an allogeneic HSCT recipient or a stem cell or donor lymphocyte infusion donor (not recorded which). It is not recorded whose cells these are; they may come from a transplant donor. The CDR3 runs from the conserved cysteine through the conserved F or W. Fields, in order: J gene, D gene, clone size, V gene, CDR3 protein, CDR3 DNA. A D gene is named only where the DNA matches it firmly. Expanded clones get a size class; other rows say once, few or many, or leave the size out.

J: TRBJ1-2; D: NA; size: NA; V: TRBV7-9; CDR3: CASTPWRGYGYTF; DNA: TGTGCCAGCACCCCGTGGAGGGGCTATGGCTACACCTTC
J: TRBJ1-5; D: TRBD1; size: NA; V: TRBV20-1; CDR3: CSARRGTDYQPQHF; DNA: TGCAGTGCTCGCCGTGGGACAGATTATCAGCCCCAGCATTTT
J: TRBJ1-5; D: NA; size: NA; V: TRBV12-3/TRBV12-4; CDR3: CASSTYWGGRDQPQHF; DNA: TGTGCCAGCAGCACCTATTGGGGAGGGAGGGATCAGCCCCAGCATTTT
J: TRBJ1-2; D: TRBD1; size: NA; V: TRBV29-1; CDR3: CSARTGNYGYTF; DNA: TGCAGCGCAAGGACAGGGAACTATGGCTACACCTTC
J: TRBJ1-2; D: NA; size: NA; V: TRBV20-1; CDR3: CSARDTGYYGYTF; DNA: TGCAGTGCTAGAGATACAGGGTACTATGGCTACACCTTC
J: TRBJ2-7; D: NA; size: once; V: TRBV20-1; CDR3: CSATREFYEQYF; DNA: TGCAGTGCTACTAGGGAATTCTACGAGCAGTACTTC
J: TRBJ2-7; D: NA; size: NA; V: TRBV5-1; CDR3: CASSLELWGWGEQYF; DNA: TGCGCCAGCAGCTTGGAATTGTGGGGCTGGGGCGAGCAGTACTTC
J: TRBJ2-1; D: TRBD2; size: NA; V: TRBV7-8; CDR3: CASSYRLAGTNEQFF; DNA: TGTGCCAGCAGCTACCGACTAGCGGGAACGAATGAGCAGTTCTTC
J: TRBJ1-2; D: NA; size: few; V: TRBV20-1; CDR3: CSARRGAGWSYGYTF; DNA: TGCAGTGCTAGAAGGGGCGCCGGGTGGTCCTATGGCTACACCTTC
J: TRBJ2-3; D: NA; size: NA; V: TRBV5-1; CDR3: CASSLGLGGNTDTQYF; DNA: TGCGCCAGCAGCTTGGGTCTAGGAGGAAACACAGATACGCAGTATTTT
J: TRBJ1-5; D: NA; size: NA; V: TRBV19; CDR3: CASTRGSNQPQHF; DNA: TGTGCCAGTACGAGAGGGAGCAATCAGCCCCAGCATTTT
J: TRBJ1-2; D: NA; size: NA; V: TRBV29-1; CDR3: CSVSRQAFNGYTF; DNA: TGCAGCGTTTCCAGACAGGCTTTCAATGGCTACACCTTC
J: TRBJ1-1; D: TRBD1; size: NA; V: TRBV7-9; CDR3: CASSVTQGANTEAFF; DNA: TGTGCCAGCAGCGTAACACAGGGGGCGAACACTGAAGCTTTCTTT
J: TRBJ1-1; D: NA; size: NA; V: TRBV6-4; CDR3: CASGLGGLRGTEAFF; DNA: TGTGCCAGCGGTCTGGGGGGGCTTCGGGGCACTGAAGCTTTCTTT
J: TRBJ1-1; D: NA; size: NA; V: TRBV7-9; CDR3: CASSSEGLPAFF; DNA: TGTGCCAGCAGCTCCGAGGGGCTACCGGCTTTCTTT
J: TRBJ1-5; D: NA; size: NA; V: TRBV4-2; CDR3: CASSQDRKKNQPQHF; DNA: TGTGCCAGCAGCCAAGACCGGAAAAAGAATCAGCCCCAGCATTTT
J: TRBJ1-2; D: NA; size: few; V: TRBV12-3/TRBV12-4; CDR3: CASSSNRQDLVDYGYTF; DNA: TGTGCCAGCAGCTCAAATAGACAGGACTTGGTTGACTATGGCTACACCTTC
J: TRBJ1-3; D: TRBD1; size: NA; V: TRBV15; CDR3: CATSRDTGGASGNTIYF; DNA: TGTGCCACCAGCAGAGACACAGGGGGGGCTTCGGGAAACACCATATATTTT
J: TRBJ1-1; D: NA; size: NA; V: TRBV10-3; CDR3: CAIKAGENTEAFF; DNA: TGTGCCATCAAGGCAGGGGAGAACACTGAAGCTTTCTTT
J: TRBJ1-2; D: NA; size: few; V: TRBV28; CDR3: CASSSLGRFYGYTF; DNA: TGTGCCAGCAGTTCACTGGGACGGTTCTATGGCTACACCTTC
J: TRBJ1-2; D: NA; size: few; V: TRBV24-1; CDR3: CATSDFAGGNYGYTF; DNA: TGTGCCACCAGTGATTTCGCCGGGGGCAACTATGGCTACACCTTC
J: TRBJ1-2; D: NA; size: NA; V: TRBV7-9; CDR3: CASSQQDSLGYTF; DNA: TGTGCCAGCAGCCAACAGGACTCACTGGGCTACACCTTC
J: TRBJ2-7; D: NA; size: NA; V: TRBV4-3; CDR3: CASSQEQFYEQYF; DNA: TGCGCCAGCAGCCAAGAACAATTCTACGAGCAGTACTTC
J: TRBJ1-5; D: TRBD1; size: NA; V: TRBV7-2; CDR3: CASSAGQGPRQPQHF; DNA: TGTGCCAGCAGCGCCGGACAGGGGCCCAGGCAGCCCCAGCATTTT
J: TRBJ1-5; D: NA; size: few; V: TRBV20-1; CDR3: CSASGGNPSNHPQHF; DNA: TGCAGTGCTAGTGGCGGGAACCCTAGCAATCACCCCCAGCATTTT
J: TRBJ1-1; D: NA; size: few; V: TRBV28; CDR3: CASSLSYRNTEAFF; DNA: TGTGCCAGCAGCCTATCTTATAGGAACACTGAAGCTTTCTTT
J: TRBJ2-5; D: TRBD2; size: once; V: TRBV4-2; CDR3: CASSQDGPLAGVETQYF; DNA: TGTGCCAGCAGCCAAGATGGTCCACTAGCGGGAGTGGAGACCCAGTACTTC
J: TRBJ1-4; D: TRBD1; size: NA; V: TRBV5-8; CDR3: CASSLGGQGNEKLFF; DNA: TGTGCCAGCAGCTTGGGGGGACAGGGAAATGAAAAACTGTTTTTT
J: TRBJ1-1; D: NA; size: NA; V: TRBV28; CDR3: CASSQVNTEAFF; DNA: TGTGCCAGCAGTCAGGTGAACACTGAAGCTTTCTTT
J: TRBJ1-1; D: NA; size: NA; V: TRBV7-6; CDR3: CASSLIREGGTEAFF; DNA: TGTGCCAGCAGCTTAATCCGTGAGGGAGGTACTGAAGCTTTCTTT
J: TRBJ1-3; D: NA; size: NA; V: TRBV4-2; CDR3: CASSPETDSGNTIYF; DNA: TGTGCCAGCAGCCCCGAGACCGACTCTGGAAACACCATATATTTT